This T cell receptor beta chain emerged from a study of patients and donors after allogeneic stem cell transplantation. TCRdb redid the calling of the RT-PCR reads with MiXCR, one entry per CDR3 protein. The table lists 900,000 to 1,000,000 distinct CDR3 sequences, about a sixth of them singletons. In germline, CDR1 is SQVTM, CDR2 ANQGSEA. Trimming removed 8 bases from V and 4 bases from J, with 15 bases in between. The CDR3 has 13 amino acids. This clonotype was counted between two and nine times. V is TRBV29-1 and J is TRBJ2-1, with D unresolved. The receptor was derived from a human donor who was either an allogeneic HSCT recipient or a stem cell or donor lymphocyte infusion donor (not recorded which). It is not recorded whose cells these are; they may come from a transplant donor. The sequenced sample was blood, either unsorted or a sorted T cell fraction (not recorded which). The CDR3 sequence is CSHPGIDYNEQFF. CDR3 in DNA: TGCAGCCATCCTGGGATAGATTACAATGAGCAGTTCTTC.